This T cell receptor beta chain was identified during a study of CD8 T cells in ankylosing spondylitis. The study, taken as a whole, reports: Earlier reports found some motif variants in synovial fluid and blood in reactive arthritis. What seemed typical of ankylosing spondylitis blood was a TCR beta motif built from roughly eight highly homologous variants. Disease-associated clones were reportedly significantly overrepresented in matched ankylosing spondylitis synovial fluid.

As the method for making TCR beta libraries, quantitative 5'-RACE with molecular barcodes was used. TCRdb analysed the 5' RACE reads with MiXCR anew, one entry per CDR3 protein. The sample includes roughly 700,000 distinct CDR3 sequences, roughly 19% of them seen just once. This clonotype was counted between two and nine times. Its antigen remains unidentified. The V gene lost 3 bases and the J gene lost 6 bases, with 12 bases spanning the gap. The CDR3 has 13 residues. From germline, CDR1 is SGHRS and CDR2 YFSETQ. The V call is TRBV5-1, the J call TRBJ1-1, with D unclear. The origin of this receptor is a male donor with ankylosing spondylitis. The sample consisted of blood, either unsorted or a sorted T cell fraction (not recorded which). CDR3 in amino acids: CASSYTTDAEAFF. CDR3 in DNA: TGCGCCAGCAGCTACACCACAGATGCTGAAGCTTTCTTT.